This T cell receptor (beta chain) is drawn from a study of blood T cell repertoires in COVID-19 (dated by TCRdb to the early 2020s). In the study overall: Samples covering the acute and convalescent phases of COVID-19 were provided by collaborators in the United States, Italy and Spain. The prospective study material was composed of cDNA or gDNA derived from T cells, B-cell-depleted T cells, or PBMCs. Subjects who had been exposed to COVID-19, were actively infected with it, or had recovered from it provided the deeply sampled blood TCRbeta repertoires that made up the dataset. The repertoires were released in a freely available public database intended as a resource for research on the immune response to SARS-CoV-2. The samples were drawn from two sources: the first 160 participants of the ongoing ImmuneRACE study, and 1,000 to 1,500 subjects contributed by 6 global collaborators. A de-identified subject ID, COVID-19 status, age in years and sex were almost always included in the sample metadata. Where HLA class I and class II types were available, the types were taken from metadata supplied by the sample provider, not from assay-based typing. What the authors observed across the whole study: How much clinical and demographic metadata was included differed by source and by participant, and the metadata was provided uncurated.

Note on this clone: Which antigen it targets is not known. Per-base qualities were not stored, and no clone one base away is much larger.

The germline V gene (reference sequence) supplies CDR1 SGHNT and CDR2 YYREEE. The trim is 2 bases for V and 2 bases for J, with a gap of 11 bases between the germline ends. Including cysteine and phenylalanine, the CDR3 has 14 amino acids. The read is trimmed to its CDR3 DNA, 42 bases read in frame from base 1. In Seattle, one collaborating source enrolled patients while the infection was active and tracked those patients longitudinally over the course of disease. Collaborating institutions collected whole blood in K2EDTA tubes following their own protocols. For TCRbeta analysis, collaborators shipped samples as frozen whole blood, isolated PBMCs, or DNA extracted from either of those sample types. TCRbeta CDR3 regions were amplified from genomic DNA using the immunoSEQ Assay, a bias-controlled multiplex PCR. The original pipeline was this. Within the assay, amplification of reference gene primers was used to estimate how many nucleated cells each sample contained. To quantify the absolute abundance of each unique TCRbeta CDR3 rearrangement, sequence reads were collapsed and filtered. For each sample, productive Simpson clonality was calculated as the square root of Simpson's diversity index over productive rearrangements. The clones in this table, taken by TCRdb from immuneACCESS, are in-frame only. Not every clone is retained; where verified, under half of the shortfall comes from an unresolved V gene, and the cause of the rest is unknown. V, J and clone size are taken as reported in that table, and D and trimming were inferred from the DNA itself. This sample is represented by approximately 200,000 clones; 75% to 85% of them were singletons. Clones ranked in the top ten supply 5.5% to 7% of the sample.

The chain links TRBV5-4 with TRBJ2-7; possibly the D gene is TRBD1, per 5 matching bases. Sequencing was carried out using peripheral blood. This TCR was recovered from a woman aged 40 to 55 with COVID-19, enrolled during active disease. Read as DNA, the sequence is TGTGCCAGCAGCTTTGGGGTACAGGCCTACGAGCAGTACTTC. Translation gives CASSFGVQAYEQYF. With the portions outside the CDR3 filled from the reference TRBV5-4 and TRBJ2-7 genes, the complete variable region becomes ETGVTQSPTHLIKTRGQQVTLRCSSQSGHNTVSWYQQALGQGPQFIFQYYREEENGRGNFPPRFSGLQFPNYSSELNVNALELDDSALYLCASSFGVQAYEQYFGPGTRLTVT.